The present TCR beta chain was sequenced within a study of T cell responses to AZD1222 COVID-19 vaccine (TCRdb year 2021). Regarding the complete study: TCR sequencing was performed for roughly 250 trial participants, of whom about 200 were given two doses of AZD1222 and about 25 were given two doses of MenACWY control vaccine. Trial participants were enrolled by age into 18-55, 56-69 and 70-plus year subgroups, with 148, 28 and 57 TCR-sequenced participants respectively.

The time point label, as the study defines it: about 28 days (+/-7) after the second vaccine dose. AZD1222 recipients given second doses at about 4 weeks or at about 12 weeks were pooled, since spike-specific TCR depth and breadth were not found to differ between the two schedules. Vaccinee samples came from UK trials COV001 and COV002, including a single-blind randomized controlled phase 2/3 trial of AZD1222 (ChAdOx1 nCoV-19) in healthy adults. Trial participant PBMC samples were collected at day 0 and day 28 after the second dose for TCRbeta chain sequencing. The CDR3 regions of human TCRbeta chains were analyzed by immunosequencing. Under the source paper's analysis protocol: Repertoire TCRs were matched against a reference library of SARS-CoV-2-specific TCRs generated with the MIRA antigen-specificity platform. Breadth was defined as the fraction of unique TCRs that were SARS-CoV-2-associated, and depth was defined as the fraction of total T cells that were SARS-CoV-2-associated. Using the MIRA data, each spike-specific TCR was assigned both to the spike region to which the TCR was reactive and to a CD4 or CD8 class. Log10-transformed breadth and depth values were compared by one-way ANOVA with Sidak's multiple comparisons tests. The immuneACCESS repertoire file appears here via TCRdb, limited to in-frame rearrangements. These files lack a portion of the clones; in checked studies, under half of the deficit traces to unresolved V genes, and the cause of the others is not known. V, J and clone size reflect that table, while D and trimming were determined from the DNA. This sample holds fewer than 110,000 clones; about 93% were observed only once. The ten biggest clones cover about 6.8% of the sample.

V drops 2 bases and J drops 1 base, leaving 6 bases in between. Measured from the cysteine to the phenylalanine, the CDR3 is 14 residues long. The read is trimmed to its CDR3 DNA, 42 bases read in frame from base 1. CDR1 and CDR2 (SGHVS, FQNEAQ) derive from the germline V gene. Study-wide findings and limitations: Most participants were white British and females outnumbered males, and the authors suggested that clonal diversity may have been underestimated. No day 14 peak-response samples were available, so repertoires were characterized only after the peak T cell response. Nearly half of unique spike-specific TCRs reportedly recognized epitopes outside regions mutated in the B.1.351 and B.1.1.7 variants. Conclusions about previously exposed vaccinees were limited because only six AZD1222 recipients were SARS-CoV-2 seropositive at baseline. The 56-69-year group was small, and its depth increase did not reach significance, likely because of low power. CD4 TCRs associated with the vaccine covered the entire spike protein, and the dominant responses were in regions 160-218 and 743-854. After two AZD1222 doses, both the breadth and the depth of spike-specific TCRs were significantly higher than at day 0 and than in MenACWY recipients.

Points on this clone: Its cognate antigen has yet to be identified. Base qualities are not provided; no much larger clone lies one nucleotide away.

The chain is assembled from TRBV7-8 and TRBJ1-5, with the D gene uncertain. This specimen consisted of peripheral blood, obtained 28 days after the second AZD1222 dose. The TCR comes from an adult who received the AZD1222 COVID-19 vaccine. The CDR3 reads as follows: CASSLLGSNQPQHF. The DNA is TGTGCCAGCAGCTTATTAGGAAGCAATCAGCCCCAGCATTTT.